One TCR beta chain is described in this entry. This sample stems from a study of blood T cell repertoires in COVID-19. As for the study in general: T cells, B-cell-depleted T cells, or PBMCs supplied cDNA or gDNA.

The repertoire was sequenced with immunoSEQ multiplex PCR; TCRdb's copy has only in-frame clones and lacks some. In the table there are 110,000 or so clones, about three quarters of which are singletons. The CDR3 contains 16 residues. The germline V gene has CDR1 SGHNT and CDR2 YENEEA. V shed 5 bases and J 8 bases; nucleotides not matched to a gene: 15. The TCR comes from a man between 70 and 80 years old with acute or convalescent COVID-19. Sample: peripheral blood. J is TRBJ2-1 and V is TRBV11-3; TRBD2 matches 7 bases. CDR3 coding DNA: TGTGCCAGCAGCCCAGGGCAGGGAGGGTTTCGGGATGAGCAGTTCTTC. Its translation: CASSPGQGGFRDEQFF. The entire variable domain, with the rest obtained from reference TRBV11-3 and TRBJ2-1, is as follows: EAGVVQSPRYKIIEKKQPVAFWCNPISGHNTLYWYLQNLGQGPELLIRYENEEAVDDSQLPKDRFSAERLKGVDSTLKIQPAELGDSAVYLCASSPGQGGFRDEQFFGPGTRLTVL.